Below are 26 T cell receptor beta chains sequenced from a single sample in a study of control samples from healthy donors and cancer patients. The data were produced by immunoSEQ multiplex PCR, yet TCRdb's version contains in-frame clones alone and is incomplete. The top ten hold about 9% of the sample, which has about 130,000 clones, 75% to 95% seen once. Source material: blood. Receptor source: a man aged 18 to 29 in good health.

The V gene is TRBV18, the J gene TRBJ1-3, with D possibly matching TRBD1 (5 bases). The germline CDR1 and CDR2 sequences are KGHSH and LQKENI. The CDR3 extends over 17 amino acids. Trimming shortened V by 3 bases and J by 4 bases, and 19 bases separated the two germline ends. In DNA form, the CDR3 reads TGTGCCAGCTCACCTTTGGGGCGACCATTGCCGGGAAACACCATATATTTT. Translated: CASSPLGRPLPGNTIYF.

This chain joins TRBV27 and TRBJ2-7, with TRBD1 identical over 10 bases. The CDR3 is 14 amino acids. V was clipped by 5 bases and J by 3 bases; unmatched bases: 4. The germline gives CDR1 MNHEY, CDR2 SMNVEV (reference sequence). CDR3 sequence reads: CASSQTGGGYEQYF. The DNA for the CDR3 is TGTGCCAGCAGTCAGACAGGGGGCGGCTACGAGCAGTACTTC.

The rearrangement joins TRBV2 to TRBJ2-7; 7 bases agree with TRBD2. V gave up 4 bases and J gave up 4 bases; unmatched junction bases: 7. Germline V gene sequence: CDR1 SNHLY, CDR2 FYNNEI. CDR3 size: 14 residues. The CDR3 reads CASSGGGGAYEQYF. Written as DNA, the CDR3 is TGTGCCAGCAGTGGTGGGGGGGGAGCTTACGAGCAGTACTTC.

This chain links TRBV10-1 with TRBJ1-3, with D possibly being TRBD1 (6 bases). V lost 5 bases to trimming and J lost 0 bases, with 8 bases between them. Germline CDR1 WNHNN, CDR2 SYGVQD (reference sequence). This CDR3 has 14 residues. CDR3: CASSRTVSGNTIYF. DNA of the CDR3: TGCGCCAGCAGTCGGACAGTCTCTGGAAACACCATATATTTT.

This clone has only a few counts. This chain uses TRBV29-1 with TRBJ1-5, with a possible D match to TRBD1 (5 bases). The CDR3 runs 15 residues. Trimming took off 4 bases at V and 2 bases at J, with 15 bases between the two ends. Germline-derived CDR1 and CDR2 are SQVTM and ANQGSEA. CDR3 loop: CSVAHGGGGNQPQHF. CDR3 DNA sequence: TGCAGCGTTGCCCACGGCGGGGGGGGCAATCAGCCCCAGCATTTT.

This clone was counted a single time. The genes are TRBV19 and TRBJ1-1; D is unresolved. Trimming took off 5 bases at V and 1 base at J, with 14 bases between the two ends. The germline CDR1 and CDR2 sequences are LNHDA and SQIVND (reference sequence). The CDR3 sequence is 15 residues long. The CDR3 bases are TGTGCCAGTAGTCTTCAGGCGGGAGGGAACACTGAAGCTTTCTTT. It yields the protein CASSLQAGGNTEAFF.

This chain connects TRBV2 to TRBJ1-2; D is unclear. Trimming pared 10 bases from V and 2 bases from J, leaving 23 bases between. Germline loops: CDR1 SNHLY, CDR2 FYNNEI. The CDR3 has 16 amino acids. CDR3 amino acids: CAITLRTDPENYGYTF. CDR3 DNA sequence: TGTGCCATCACCCTGCGGACTGACCCGGAGAACTATGGCTACACCTTC. The whole variable domain, filled in from reference TRBV2 and TRBJ1-2, reads EPEVTQTPSHQVTQMGQEVILRCVPISNHLYFYWYRQILGQKVEFLVSFYNNEISEKSEIFDDQFSVERPDGSNFTLKIRSTKLEDSAMYFCAITLRTDPENYGYTFGSGTRLTVV.

The chain recombines TRBV9 with TRBJ2-1; possible D gene TRBD2, 6 bases. From germline, CDR1 is SGDLS and CDR2 YYNGEE. V dropped 4 bases and J dropped 6 bases, with 17 bases sitting between them. The CDR3 extends over 15 amino acids. This chain's CDR3 is CASSPGTPWGNEQFF. Here the CDR3 DNA reads TGTGCCAGCAGCCCCGGGACTCCCTGGGGCAATGAGCAGTTCTTC.

This sequence joins TRBV2 and TRBJ1-1; D is ambiguous. V shed 3 bases and J shed 1 base, with 9 bases lying between them. This CDR3 contains 14 residues. CDR1 is SNHLY and CDR2 is FYNNEI in the germline V gene. CDR3 coding DNA: TGTGCCAGCAGTGAGACGGCAGGGAACACTGAAGCTTTCTTT. It yields the protein CASSETAGNTEAFF.

On this clone itself: In the same sample, other DNA sequences code for this CDR3. The chain joins TRBV6-1 to TRBJ2-3; TRBD1 might be the D (6 bases). The germline V and J ends were trimmed by 1 base and 1 base, with 9 bases remaining between them. The CDR3 is 15 amino acids. CDR1 is MNHNS and CDR2 is SASEGT in the germline V gene. CDR3 residues: CASSEVAGGTDTQYF. The CDR3, as DNA: TGTGCCAGCAGTGAAGTGGCAGGGGGCACAGATACGCAGTATTTT.

The chain is built from TRBV19 and TRBJ2-7, with D perhaps given as TRBD1 or TRBD2 (6 bases each). The CDR3 contains 13 residues. Between the trimmed V and J ends, which lost 6 bases and 7 bases, there was a span of 16 bases. The germline CDR1 and CDR2 sequences are LNHDA and SQIVND (reference sequence). This CDR3 is CASREQGGGEQYF. The CDR3 DNA follows: TGTGCCAGTAGGGAACAGGGAGGCGGAGAGCAGTACTTC.

The rearrangement joins TRBV6-5 to TRBJ2-7; TRBD2 is a possible D gene (6 bases). Germline V gene data show CDR1 as MNHEY and CDR2 as SVGAGI. The V end was cut by 6 bases, the J end by 0 bases, with 15 bases between. CDR3 length: 15 residues. This CDR3 is CASRGGTYVSYEQYF. CDR3 DNA sequence: TGTGCCAGCAGAGGAGGGACTTACGTCTCCTACGAGCAGTACTTC.

The count of this clone is one. This chain links TRBV12-5 with TRBJ2-3; tentatively, D is TRBD2 (5 bases). The ends were cut back, 3 bases at V and 0 bases at J, with 13 bases in the middle. The CDR3 has 16 amino acids. Per the germline V gene, CDR1 is LGHNT and CDR2 is FRNRAP. CDR3 protein: CASGLGGHGSTDTQYF. The CDR3, as DNA: TGTGCTAGTGGTTTAGGCGGGCACGGTAGCACAGATACGCAGTATTTT.

V usage is TRBV7-9 and J usage is TRBJ2-3; D remains ambiguous. Germline CDR1 and CDR2: SEHNR and FQNEAQ (reference sequence). Deletions cut 1 base from V and 6 bases from J, with 8 bases between. There are 13 residues in the CDR3. The CDR3 reads CASSLDGRDTQYF. The DNA of the CDR3 is TGTGCCAGCAGCTTAGACGGGCGGGATACGCAGTATTTT.

This clone occurred once. The V and J genes are TRBV5-4 and TRBJ2-1; D is unclear. CDR3 length: 14 amino acids. Germline CDR1 SGHNT, CDR2 YYREEE (reference sequence). Between the trimmed V and J ends, which lost 3 bases and 9 bases, there was a span of 16 bases. The CDR3 nucleotides read TGTGCCAGCAGCTCTGGACGAAACATAGGTGAGCAGTTCTTC. It specifies CASSSGRNIGEQFF.

The CDR3 region has the DNA TGCGCCAGCAGCTCGGGACAGGGGGTAAAGGGTAATTCACCCCTCCACTTT. Amino acids: CASSSGQGVKGNSPLHF. The rearrangement links TRBV5-1 to TRBJ1-6, with 11 bases aligning to TRBD1. There are 17 residues in the CDR3. Trimming took 3 bases from V and 6 from J; bases not matched to a gene: 8. Germline CDR1 SGHRS, CDR2 YFSETQ.

The chain links TRBV4-2 to TRBJ1-4; tentatively, D is TRBD1 (5 bases). The CDR3 spans 14 residues. V was pared by 2 bases and J by 9 bases, with 13 bases between. CDR1 is LGHNA, CDR2 YNFKEQ, per germline. In nucleotides, the CDR3 is TGTGCCAGCAGCCAAATCCTGACAGTGAAAAAACTGTTTTTT. It is translated as CASSQILTVKKLFF.

The chain joins TRBV5-1 to TRBJ2-5; no firm D call. Germline V gene sequence: CDR1 SGHRS, CDR2 YFSETQ. CDR3 length equals 12 residues. V lost 4 bases and J lost 5, with 9 bases in between. CDR3 sequence: CASSLYGETQYF. The CDR3 region has the DNA TGCGCCAGCAGCCTTTACGGGGAGACCCAGTACTTC.

The chain links TRBV3-1 (or the pseudogene TRBV3-2) to TRBJ2-3; 11 bases fit TRBD2. The V gene's germline CDR1 is LGHDT and CDR2 YNNKEL (reference sequence). This CDR3 comprises 17 residues. The junction had 8 bases not matched to a gene; V was cut back by 4 bases and J by 2 bases. This CDR3 is CASSLVTSGEVTDTQYF. CDR3 DNA sequence: TGTGCCAGCAGCCTAGTGACTAGCGGGGAGGTCACAGATACGCAGTATTTT.

The V gene is TRBV6-1, the J gene TRBJ1-5; a weak D match, TRBD1 (5 bases). The CDR3 totals 15 residues. V lost 1 base, J lost 6 bases, and 13 bases lay in between. Germline V lookup: CDR1 MNHNS, CDR2 SASEGT. The CDR3 DNA reads as TGTGCCAGCAGTGAAGGATGGGACGGTCGTCAGCCCCAGCATTTT. The encoded protein is CASSEGWDGRQPQHF.

This clone appeared a few times. The chain employs TRBV6-5 and TRBJ1-1; unclear D gene. CDR3 length: 14 residues. Per the germline V gene, CDR1 is MNHEY and CDR2 is SVGAGI. Trimming stripped 2 bases from V and 4 bases from J, with 11 bases between. This chain's CDR3 is CASSYARRATEAFF. In nucleotides, the CDR3 is TGTGCCAGCAGTTACGCGCGGAGAGCCACTGAAGCTTTCTTT.

CDR3 nucleotides: TGTGCCAGCAGCTCCGGGACAGGGGTGTTTCAGCCCCAGCATTTT. Its protein product is CASSSGTGVFQPQHF. The rearrangement uses TRBV7-8 and TRBJ1-5; 10 positions match TRBD1. Germline lookup yields CDR1 SGHVS and CDR2 FQNEAQ. V gave up 4 bases and J gave up 6 bases; unmatched junction bases: 6. This CDR3 is 15 amino acids long.

With respect to this clone: The junction departs from germline at one end; a sequencing error may be responsible. This chain links TRBV19 with TRBJ1-5; D gene ambiguous. This CDR3 spans 16 amino acids. The germline CDR1 and CDR2 sequences are LNHDA and SQIVND (reference sequence). Here the CDR3 reads CASISRQGISNQAQHF. CDR3 nucleotides: TGTGCCAGCATTTCCCGGCAAGGAATCAGCAATCAGGCCCAGCATTTT.

This chain links TRBV6-1 with TRBJ2-7, with TRBD1 matching over 10 bases. V lost 4 bases to trimming and J lost 2 bases; unmatched junction nucleotides: 11. The CDR3 consists of 17 residues. Per germline, CDR1 MNHNS and CDR2 SASEGT. The CDR3: CASSVRRTGTGAYEQYF. CDR3 nucleotide sequence: TGTGCCAGCAGTGTCAGGAGGACCGGGACAGGGGCCTACGAGCAGTACTTC.

The chain employs TRBV9 and TRBJ2-6; D is perhaps TRBD1 (5 bases). The length of the CDR3 is 14 residues. V lost 4 bases, J lost 1 base, and 6 bases lay in between. Germline V gives CDR1 SGDLS, CDR2 YYNGEE. CDR3 region: CASSQGSGANVLTF. CDR3 in DNA: TGTGCCAGCAGCCAGGGATCTGGGGCCAACGTCCTGACTTTC.

This chain connects TRBV5-6 to TRBJ2-3, with 7 bases matching TRBD1. The CDR3 is made up of 13 amino acids. The germline V gene has CDR1 SGHDT and CDR2 YYEEEE. With 4 bases clipped from V and 4 bases from J, the junction kept 3 bases outside the gene matches. The CDR3 here is CASSLGQADTQYF. CDR3 DNA: TGTGCCAGCAGCCTCGGACAGGCAGATACGCAGTATTTT.